These 2 T cell receptor beta chains share one sample of origin, sequenced in a study of cytomegalovirus exposure and HLA in healthy donors. PCR was performed using 60 Vbeta and 13 Jbeta primers. The data were produced by immunoSEQ multiplex PCR, yet TCRdb's version contains in-frame clones alone and is incomplete. The sample has 120,000 to 150,000 clones; 75% to 80% are singletons. The material sequenced was PBMCs. Source of these receptors: a woman between 25 and 40 years old in good health and CMV-seronegative.

This chain connects TRBV19 to TRBJ2-7; TRBD1 might be the D (6 bases). The germline V gene encodes CDR1 LNHDA and CDR2 SQIVND (reference sequence). V lost 3 bases and J lost 0, with 12 bases in between. This CDR3 has 15 amino acids. The CDR3 region is CASSMGPRGSYEQYF. CDR3 sequence (DNA): TGTGCCAGTAGTATGGGTCCCAGGGGCTCCTACGAGCAGTACTTC.

A few counts support this clone. The V and J genes are TRBV19 and TRBJ1-1, with D tentatively TRBD1 (5 bases). Germline values: CDR1 LNHDA, CDR2 SQIVND (reference sequence). V lost 7 bases and J 4 bases, leaving 13 bases between the germline ends. The CDR3 totals 13 residues. The CDR3 here is CASNKGRGTEAFF. The CDR3 coding sequence is TGTGCCAGTAATAAAGGAAGGGGCACTGAAGCTTTCTTT. Based on the CDR3 plus reference TRBV19 and TRBJ1-1, the full variable domain is DGGITQSPKYLFRKEGQNVTLSCEQNLNHDAMYWYRQDPGQGLRLIYYSQIVNDFQKGDIAEGYSVSREKKESFPLTVTSAQKNPTAFYLCASNKGRGTEAFFGQGTRLTVV.